The T cell receptor beta chain under discussion was sequenced for a study of cytomegalovirus exposure and HLA in healthy donors. V lost 6 bases to trimming and J lost 5 bases, with 11 bases between them. Per the germline V gene, CDR1 is MNHNY and CDR2 is SVGAGI (reference sequence). The CDR3 is made up of 13 amino acids. Researchers ran the PCR with 60 Vbeta and 13 Jbeta primers. Here immunoSEQ multiplex PCR was the method, and the copy in TCRdb shows in-frame clones only, minus some. The table lists roughly 57,000 clones. The V and J genes are TRBV6-6 and TRBJ1-5; no reliable D call. The sample consisted of PBMCs. The TCR was taken from a woman in her twenties or thirties in good health and CMV-seropositive. CDR3 region: CASSSKQDQPQHF. CDR3 sequence (DNA): TGTGCCAGCAGCTCAAAACAAGATCAGCCCCAGCATTTT.